This TCR beta chain is drawn from a study of T cell repertoires in cytomegalovirus infection. For the study at large: CMV infection plus the matching HLA type was flagged by public TCR beta signatures. Study findings and constraints: The study found HLA-C-restricted CMV-specific TCR beta clonotypes dominating the ex vivo response.

With regard to this clonotype: The antigen remains undetermined. A junction boundary mismatches the germline segment, possibly from a read error.

Using its own MiXCR run on the reads, TCRdb lists one record per CDR3 protein. The sample contains about 890,000 distinct CDR3 sequences, about a third of which appear only once. CDR1 is SNHLY and CDR2 is FYNNEI in the germline V gene. The CDR3 loop spans 16 amino acids. The receptor was isolated from a human donor in good health (CMV status not recorded). Some clones in this sample may be carry-over from other donors' samples. The V call is TRBV2, the J call TRBJ2-1, with 9 bases fitting TRBD2. The source material was cultured CD8+ T cells from PBMCs, sampled from culture after CMV antigen stimulation. CDR3 protein: CASREEAGGTYNEQFF. DNA for the CDR3: TGTGCCAGCAGGGAAGAAGCGGGGGGTACCTACAATGAGCAGTTCTTC.